These 21 T cell receptor beta chains originate from one sample sequenced in a study of blood T cell repertoires in COVID-19. Sequenced by immunoSEQ multiplex PCR; TCRdb stores in-frame clones only, minus some. The table includes about 320,000 clones, 89% detected once. Material for sequencing was PBMCs or T cells enriched from blood (not recorded which). All receptors come from a man in his 60s who had recovered from COVID-19.

The genes are TRBV24-1 and TRBJ2-1; D possibly corresponds to TRBD1 (6 bases). The V end was cut by 10 bases, the J end by 5 bases, with 11 bases between. This CDR3 comprises 12 residues. Per the germline V gene, CDR1 is KGHDR and CDR2 is SFDVKD. The CDR3, as DNA: TGTGCCACACAGGGCTGGGACAATGAGCAGTTCTTC. It specifies CATQGWDNEQFF.

The genes are TRBV29-1 and TRBJ2-2; weak D call: TRBD1 (5 bases). This CDR3 has 16 residues. Trimming removed 6 bases from V and 6 bases from J, with 23 bases in between. Looked up from germline, CDR1 is SQVTM and CDR2 is ANQGSEA. CDR3 bases: TGCAGCGTCTCGCAGGGCCAGGGTTCAGTGGCCGGGGAGCTGTTTTTT. It yields the protein CSVSQGQGSVAGELFF.

The chain uses TRBV27 and TRBJ2-7, with 8 bases aligning to TRBD1. Trimming took 4 bases from V and 2 from J; bases not matched to a gene: 4. This CDR3 region has 14 residues. CDR1 and CDR2 (germline): MNHEY, SMNVEV (reference sequence). Here the CDR3 reads CASSSWTGPYEQYF. In DNA form, the CDR3 reads TGTGCCAGCAGTTCCTGGACAGGGCCCTACGAGCAGTACTTC.

V usage is TRBV28 and J usage is TRBJ2-7, with D perhaps matching TRBD1 (6 bases). This CDR3 has 11 amino acids. Germline V gene sequence: CDR1 MDHEN, CDR2 SYDVKM. The V and J ends lost 7 bases and 4 bases respectively, with 8 bases between them. DNA of the CDR3: TGTGCCAGCACGCAGGGGTACGAGCAGTACTTC. Protein sequence: CASTQGYEQYF.

The chain employs TRBV28 and TRBJ2-1, with D possibly TRBD1 on 7 matching bases. This CDR3 has 15 residues. Per germline, CDR1 MDHEN and CDR2 SYDVKM. Trimming took off 2 bases at V and 7 bases at J, with 15 bases between the two ends. The CDR3 spells CASSLVEGARNEQFF. The CDR3 DNA reads TGTGCCAGCAGTTTAGTGGAGGGGGCGAGAAATGAGCAGTTCTTC.

The chain has TRBV5-1 and TRBJ2-2; D perhaps matches TRBD2 (7 bases). From germline, CDR1 is SGHRS and CDR2 YFSETQ. Trimming cost V 0 bases and J 7 bases, with 19 bases left between them. This CDR3 region has 17 residues. The CDR3 DNA reads as TGCGCCAGCAGCTTGGCCGGGGGCGGGAGAAATGGCGGGGAGCTGTTTTTT. Its protein product is CASSLAGGGRNGGELFF. Filled out from reference TRBV5-1 and TRBJ2-2, the complete variable domain reads KAGVTQTPRYLIKTRGQQVTLSCSPISGHRSVSWYQQTPGQGLQFLFEYFSETQRNKGNFPGRFSGRQFSNSRSEMNVSTLELGDSALYLCASSLAGGGRNGGELFFGEGSRLTVL.

The chain links TRBV9 to TRBJ1-6, with D maybe TRBD1 (5 bases). CDR3 length: 14 amino acids. The germline V gene has CDR1 SGDLS and CDR2 YYNGEE. V was trimmed by 1 base and J by 7 bases, leaving 9 bases between them. CDR3 region: CASSVRGGNSPLHF. Here the CDR3 DNA reads TGTGCCAGCAGCGTACGCGGGGGGAATTCACCCCTCCACTTT.

The gene calls are TRBV6-6 and TRBJ2-2; 11 bases line up with TRBD1. The V gene end was trimmed by 5 bases and the J gene end by 5 bases; junction bases not matched to a gene: 7. The CDR3 consists of 16 residues. The germline gives CDR1 MNHNY, CDR2 SVGAGI (reference sequence). This CDR3 is CASSSGQGAPTGELFF. CDR3 sequence (DNA): TGTGCCAGCAGTAGTGGACAGGGGGCCCCAACCGGGGAGCTGTTTTTT.

The chain joins TRBV9 to TRBJ2-2; 7 nucleotides line up with TRBD1. CDR3 size: 19 residues. The V gene end was trimmed by 2 bases and the J gene end by 0 bases; junction bases not matched to a gene: 13. Germline-derived CDR1 and CDR2 are SGDLS and YYNGEE. The CDR3 region has the DNA TGTGCCAGCAGCGTGTTCCCCTCGACCGGGACAGCGAACACCGGGGAGCTGTTTTTT. It specifies CASSVFPSTGTANTGELFF.

The V call is TRBV7-6, the J call TRBJ2-3, with D hard to call. The germline V gene has CDR1 SGHVS and CDR2 FNYEAQ. Trimming left V 5 bases short and J 1 base short, with 10 bases between. The CDR3 spans 14 residues. CDR3 protein: CASSEFVGTDTQYF. The CDR3, as DNA: TGTGCCAGCAGCGAGTTTGTGGGCACAGATACGCAGTATTTT.

The chain carries TRBV2 and TRBJ2-2; D is perhaps TRBD2 (5 bases). The CDR3 extends over 13 amino acids. With 4 bases removed from V and 5 bases from J, the gap between germline ends came to 8 bases. Per germline, CDR1 SNHLY and CDR2 FYNNEI. CDR3 loop: CASSALGTGELFF. In nucleotides, the CDR3 is TGTGCCAGCAGTGCACTAGGGACCGGGGAGCTGTTTTTT. Full variable domain (missing parts from reference TRBV2 and TRBJ2-2): EPEVTQTPSHQVTQMGQEVILRCVPISNHLYFYWYRQILGQKVEFLVSFYNNEISEKSEIFDDQFSVERPDGSNFTLKIRSTKLEDSAMYFCASSALGTGELFFGEGSRLTVL.

The sample holds one count of this clone. The rearrangement joins TRBV20-1 to TRBJ2-5; the D is unclear. Germline V gene data show CDR1 as DFQATT and CDR2 as SNEGSKA (reference sequence). This CDR3 contains 15 residues. V was clipped by 6 bases and J by 2 bases, with 19 bases between them. CDR3 nucleotide sequence: TGCAGTGCCAGTAGTACCGTAGGAGTACAAGAGACCCAGTACTTC. Residues: CSASSTVGVQETQYF.

This clone has more than one count but fewer than ten. This chain connects TRBV24-1 to TRBJ2-3, with TRBD1 as a possible D gene (7 bases). The CDR3 is 17 amino acids. The V gene lost 4 bases and the J gene lost 2 bases, with 18 bases spanning the gap. The germline gives CDR1 KGHDR, CDR2 SFDVKD. The CDR3 region is CATSDRGTVINTDTQYF. The CDR3 nucleotides are TGTGCCACCAGTGACCGCGGGACAGTCATTAACACAGATACGCAGTATTTT.

This clone was observed a handful of times. In nucleotides, the CDR3 is TGTGCCAGCAGCGACTCAGGGGGCTGGGGTCAGCCCCAGCATTTT. Protein product: CASSDSGGWGQPQHF. The chain has TRBV9 and TRBJ1-5; 8 nucleotides line up with TRBD1. From germline, CDR1 is SGDLS and CDR2 YYNGEE. The CDR3 totals 15 residues. The trim removed 3 bases at V and 6 bases at J, leaving 8 bases unmatched.

The rearrangement uses TRBV3-1 (or the pseudogene TRBV3-2) and TRBJ1-4, with D unresolved. Germline V CDR1 and CDR2: LGHDT, YNNKEL (reference sequence). Deletions cut 0 bases from V and 7 bases from J, with 9 bases between. This CDR3 is 14 amino acids long. The CDR3 DNA reads as TGTGCCAGCAGCCAAGACAACAATCCTGAAAAACTGTTTTTT. Its translation: CASSQDNNPEKLFF.

The V call is TRBV18, the J call TRBJ2-7; TRBD2 agrees at 15 bases. After removal of 4 bases from V and 0 bases from J, the junction contained 7 bases not matched to a gene. Germline lookup yields CDR1 KGHSH and CDR2 LQKENI. The CDR3 loop spans 18 amino acids. This CDR3 is CASSLHGTSGRSSYEQYF. CDR3 DNA sequence: TGTGCCAGCTCACTACATGGGACTAGCGGGAGGAGCTCCTACGAGCAGTACTTC. Filled out from reference TRBV18 and TRBJ2-7, the complete variable domain reads NAGVMQNPRHLVRRRGQEARLRCSPMKGHSHVYWYRQLPEEGLKFMVYLQKENIIDESGMPKERFSAEFPKEGPSILRIQQVVRGDSAAYFCASSLHGTSGRSSYEQYFGPGTRLTVT.

The chain has TRBV27 and TRBJ2-7; D perhaps matches TRBD2 (6 bases). Trimming shortened V by 5 bases and J by 3 bases, and 20 bases separated the two germline ends. CDR1 is MNHEY and CDR2 is SMNVEV in the germline V gene (reference sequence). This CDR3 contains 16 residues. CDR3 loop: CASSPSFGGMVYEQYF. CDR3 nucleotides: TGTGCCAGCAGTCCATCCTTCGGAGGGATGGTCTACGAGCAGTACTTC.

The chain employs TRBV12-3 or TRBV12-4 and TRBJ2-5; 7 bases are a match to TRBD2. CDR3 length: 13 residues. The J segment lost 1 base and the V segment lost 5 bases, leaving 1 base of the junction unmatched. CDR3 protein: CASSRLAQETQYF. For the CDR3, the DNA is TGTGCCAGCAGTCGACTAGCCCAAGAGACCCAGTACTTC.

This clone was detected once. J is TRBJ2-5 and V is TRBV7-3; 8 bases are shared with TRBD2. Germline V gene sequence: CDR1 SGHTA, CDR2 FQGTGA. The CDR3 sequence is 17 residues long. Losses at the gene ends were 5 bases for V and 4 bases for J; bases not matched to a gene: 15. The CDR3: CASSPRASGSWGETQYF. In nucleotides, the CDR3 is TGTGCCAGCAGCCCCCGGGCTAGCGGGTCATGGGGAGAGACCCAGTACTTC.

The J gene is TRBJ1-2, the V gene TRBV28; 7 bases line up with TRBD1. After removal of 4 bases from V and 4 bases from J, the junction contained 3 bases not matched to a gene. The CDR3 extends over 13 amino acids. CDR1 is MDHEN and CDR2 is SYDVKM in the germline V gene. CDR3 DNA: TGTGCCAGCAGTTCGACAGGGCGCTATGGCTACACCTTC. Protein product: CASSSTGRYGYTF.

The chain carries TRBV28 and TRBJ1-6, with 7 bases fitting TRBD1. Germline CDR1 reads MDHEN; CDR2 reads SYDVKM. The CDR3 totals 14 residues. After removal of 5 bases from V and 7 bases from J, the junction contained 5 bases not matched to a gene. This chain's CDR3 is CASSVGDRNSPLHF. Here the CDR3 DNA reads TGTGCCAGCAGTGTAGGGGACAGAAATTCACCCCTCCACTTT.